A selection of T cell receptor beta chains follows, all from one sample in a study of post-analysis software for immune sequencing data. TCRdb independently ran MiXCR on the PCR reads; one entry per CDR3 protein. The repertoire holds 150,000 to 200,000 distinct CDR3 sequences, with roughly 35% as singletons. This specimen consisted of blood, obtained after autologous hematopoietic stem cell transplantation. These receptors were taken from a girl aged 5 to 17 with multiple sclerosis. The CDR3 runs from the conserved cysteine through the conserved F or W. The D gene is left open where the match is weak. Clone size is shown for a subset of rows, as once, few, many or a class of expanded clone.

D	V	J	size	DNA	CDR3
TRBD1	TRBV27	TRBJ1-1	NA	TGTGCCAGCAGTTTAAGACAGGGCGTCACTGAAGCTTTCTTT	CASSLRQGVTEAFF
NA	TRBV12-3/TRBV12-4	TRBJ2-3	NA	TGTGCCAGCAGATTATTCGCAGATACGCAGTATTTT	CASRLFADTQYF
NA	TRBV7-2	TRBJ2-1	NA	TGTGCCAGCAGCCCCGGGCGGTACAATGAGCAGTTCTTC	CASSPGRYNEQFF
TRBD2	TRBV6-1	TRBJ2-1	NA	TGTGCCAGCAGTGAATGGTCTAGCGGGTCCTCCTACAATGAGCAGTTCTTC	CASSEWSSGSSYNEQFF
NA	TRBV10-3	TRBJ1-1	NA	TGTGCCATCGGGCGGACAGACACTGAAGCTTTCTTT	CAIGRTDTEAFF
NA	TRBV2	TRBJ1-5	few	TGTGCCAGCAGATCCGGATATTTAGGTCAGCCCCAGCATTTT	CASRSGYLGQPQHF
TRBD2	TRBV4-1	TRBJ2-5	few	TGCGCCAGCAGCCATACTCTAGCGGAGGAGACCCAGTACTTC	CASSHTLAEETQYF
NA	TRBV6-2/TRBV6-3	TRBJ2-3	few	TGTGCCAGCAGTCACGGCGATACGCAGTATTTT	CASSHGDTQYF
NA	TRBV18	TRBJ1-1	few	TGTGCCAGCTCTTCCCTCCCCACTGAAGCTTTCTTT	CASSSLPTEAFF
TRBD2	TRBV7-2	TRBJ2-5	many	TGTGCCAGCAGCTCCCCGGGAGGAACGGAGACCCAGTACTTC	CASSSPGGTETQYF
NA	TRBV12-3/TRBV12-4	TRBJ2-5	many	TGTGCCAGCAGTTTAGCGGCTTGGGTTTGGAGCGGAGGGGATCAAGAGACCCAGTACTTC	CASSLAAWVWSGGDQETQYF
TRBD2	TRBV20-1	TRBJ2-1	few	TGCAGTGCTATCTTAGCGGGAGGCAGCTATGAGCAGTTCTTC	CSAILAGGSYEQFF
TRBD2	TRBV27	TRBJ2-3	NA	TGTGCCAGCAGTCTCCGACTAGCGGGTAGCGTTCGGGATACGCAGTATTTT	CASSLRLAGSVRDTQYF
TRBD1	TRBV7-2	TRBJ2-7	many	TGTGCCAGCAGCTTAGTAGGGGGCGCCTCGCACGAGCAGTACTTC	CASSLVGGASHEQYF
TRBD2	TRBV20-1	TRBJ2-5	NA	TGCAGTGCTAGAGTTAATCGCCTAGCGGATCAAGAGACCCAGTACTTC	CSARVNRLADQETQYF
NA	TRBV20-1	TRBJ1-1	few	TGCAGTGCTAGGTCCCAGGGGAACGCTGAAGCTTTCTTT	CSARSQGNAEAFF
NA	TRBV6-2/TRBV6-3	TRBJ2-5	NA	TGTGCCAGCAGTCTACGATCTAGCCCACAAGAGATCCAGTACTTC	CASSLRSSPQEIQYF
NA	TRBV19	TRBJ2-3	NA	TGTGCCAGTAGCCTCTTTGGGGGGGCTAAATCAGATACGCAGTATTTT	CASSLFGGAKSDTQYF
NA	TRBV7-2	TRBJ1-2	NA	TGTGCCAGCAGCCTGCGACAGTCCGAGTATGGCTACACCTTC	CASSLRQSEYGYTF
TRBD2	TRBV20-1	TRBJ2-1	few	TGCAGTGCTAGGGGATTGCTAGCGGGTATTAATGAGCAGTTCTTC	CSARGLLAGINEQFF
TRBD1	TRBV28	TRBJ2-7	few	TGTGCCAGCAGTTTAGTGGGACAGGTCTACGAGCAGTACTTC	CASSLVGQVYEQYF
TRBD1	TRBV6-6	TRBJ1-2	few	TGTGCCAGCAGCCACAGGGGAGCGGATGGCTACACCTTC	CASSHRGADGYTF
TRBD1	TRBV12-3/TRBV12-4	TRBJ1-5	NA	TGTGCCAGCAGTTGGGGACAGGACTATCAGCCCCAGCATTTT	CASSWGQDYQPQHF
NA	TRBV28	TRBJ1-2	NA	TGTGCCAGCAGTCCCCCAATTAGGGAAGGCTACACCTTC	CASSPPIREGYTF
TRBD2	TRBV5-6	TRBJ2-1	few	TGTGCCAGCAGCCCTGGGGGCGGACTAGCGTTTCTTGAGCAGTTCTTC	CASSPGGGLAFLEQFF
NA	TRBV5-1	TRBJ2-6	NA	TGCGCCAGCAGCTTAGGACACTCTGGGGCCAACGTCCTGACTTTC	CASSLGHSGANVLTF
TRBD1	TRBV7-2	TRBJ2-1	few	TGTGCCAGCAGCCAAAGGACAGGGGAAAGGAATGAGCAGTTCTTC	CASSQRTGERNEQFF
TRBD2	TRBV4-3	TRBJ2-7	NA	TGCGCCAGCAGCCAAGATATCCGGGAGGCCCTTACAACTAATGCCTACGAGCAGTACTTC	CASSQDIREALTTNAYEQYF
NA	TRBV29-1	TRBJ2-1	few	TGCAGCGCCACCACAGGTTACAATGAGCAGTTCTTC	CSATTGYNEQFF
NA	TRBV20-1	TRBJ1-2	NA	TGCAGTGCTAGAGGGGCTCGGCCCCCAGAAGCGTATGGCTACACCTTC	CSARGARPPEAYGYTF
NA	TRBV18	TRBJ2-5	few	TGTGCCAGCTCACCACGCGCCTACGTGACTTCACCTGCGGAGACCCAGTACTTC	CASSPRAYVTSPAETQYF
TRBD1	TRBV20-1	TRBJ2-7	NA	TGCAGTGCTAACCCGACAGGGTACGAGCAGTACTTC	CSANPTGYEQYF
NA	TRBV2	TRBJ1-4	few	TGTGCCAGCAGTCAAGACAGGTCAACTAATGAAAAACTGTTTTTT	CASSQDRSTNEKLFF
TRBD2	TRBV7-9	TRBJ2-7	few	TGTGCCAGCAGCGACGGGACTAGCGGGACCCATCCCTACGAGCAGTACTTC	CASSDGTSGTHPYEQYF
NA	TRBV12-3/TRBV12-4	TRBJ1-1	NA	TGTGCCAGCAGTAAGTGGTCAGGGAGCACTGAAGCTTTCTTT	CASSKWSGSTEAFF
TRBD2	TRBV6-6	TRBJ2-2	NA	TGTGCCAGCAGTTTCGTAGCGGGAGGGTACACCGGGGAGCTGTTTTTT	CASSFVAGGYTGELFF
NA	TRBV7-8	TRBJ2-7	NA	TGTGCCAGCAGCCAGAGATCCGGGATAAGCTCCTACGAGCAGTACTTC	CASSQRSGISSYEQYF
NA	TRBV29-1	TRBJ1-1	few	TGCAGCGCAGAAGGTTCTATGAACACTGAAGCTTTCTTT	CSAEGSMNTEAFF
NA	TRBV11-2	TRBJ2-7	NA	TGTGCCAGCAGCTTAGATGGAATAAGCTCCTACGAGCAGTACTTC	CASSLDGISSYEQYF